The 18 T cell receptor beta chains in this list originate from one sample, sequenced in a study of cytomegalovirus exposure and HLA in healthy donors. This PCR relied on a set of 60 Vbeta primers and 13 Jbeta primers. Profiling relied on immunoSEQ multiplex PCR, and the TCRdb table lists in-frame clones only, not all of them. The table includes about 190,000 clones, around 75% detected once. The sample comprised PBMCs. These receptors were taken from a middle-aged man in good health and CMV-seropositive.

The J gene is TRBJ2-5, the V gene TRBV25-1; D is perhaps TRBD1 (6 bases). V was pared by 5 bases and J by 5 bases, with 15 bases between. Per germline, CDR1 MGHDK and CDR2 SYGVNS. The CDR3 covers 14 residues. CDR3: CASSQQGTTETQYF. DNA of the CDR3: TGTGCCAGCAGTCAACAGGGTACCACCGAGACCCAGTACTTC.

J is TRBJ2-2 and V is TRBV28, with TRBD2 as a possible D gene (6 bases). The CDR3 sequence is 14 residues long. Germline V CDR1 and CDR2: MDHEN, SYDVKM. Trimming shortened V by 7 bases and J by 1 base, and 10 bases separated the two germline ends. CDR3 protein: CASMAGGNTGELFF. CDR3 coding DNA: TGTGCCAGCATGGCCGGGGGGAACACCGGGGAGCTGTTTTTT.

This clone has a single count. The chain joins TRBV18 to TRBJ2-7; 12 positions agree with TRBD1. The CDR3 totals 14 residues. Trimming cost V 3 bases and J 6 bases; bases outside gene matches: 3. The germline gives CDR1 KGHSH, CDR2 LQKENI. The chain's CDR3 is CASSPGTGGGEQYF. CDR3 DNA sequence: TGTGCCAGCTCACCGGGGACAGGGGGCGGCGAGCAGTACTTC.

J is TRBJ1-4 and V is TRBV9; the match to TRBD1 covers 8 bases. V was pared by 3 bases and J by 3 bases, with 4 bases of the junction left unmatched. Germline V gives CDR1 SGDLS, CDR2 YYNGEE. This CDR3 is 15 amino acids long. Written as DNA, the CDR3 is TGTGCCAGCAGCGGGCGACAGGGGTCTAATGAAAAACTGTTTTTT. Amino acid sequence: CASSGRQGSNEKLFF.

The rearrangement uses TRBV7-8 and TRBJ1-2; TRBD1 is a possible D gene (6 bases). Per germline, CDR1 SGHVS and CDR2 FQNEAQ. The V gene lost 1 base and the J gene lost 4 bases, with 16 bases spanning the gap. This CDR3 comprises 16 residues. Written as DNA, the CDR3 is TGTGCCAGCAGCTTAGAAATCCCGGACAGTTCCTATGGCTACACCTTC. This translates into CASSLEIPDSSYGYTF.

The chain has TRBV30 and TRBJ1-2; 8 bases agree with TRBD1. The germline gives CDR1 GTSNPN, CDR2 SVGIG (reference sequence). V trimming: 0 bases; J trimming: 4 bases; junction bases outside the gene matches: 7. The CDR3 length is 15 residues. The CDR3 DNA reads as TGTGCCTGGAGTGTCGACAGGGGAGCGGCCTATGGCTACACCTTC. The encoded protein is CAWSVDRGAAYGYTF.

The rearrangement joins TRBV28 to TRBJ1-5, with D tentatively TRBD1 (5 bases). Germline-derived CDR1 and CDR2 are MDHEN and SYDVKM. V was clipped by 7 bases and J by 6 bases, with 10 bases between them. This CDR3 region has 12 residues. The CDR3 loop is CASTRGSQPQHF. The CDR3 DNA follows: TGTGCCAGCACCCGGGGGAGTCAGCCCCAGCATTTT.

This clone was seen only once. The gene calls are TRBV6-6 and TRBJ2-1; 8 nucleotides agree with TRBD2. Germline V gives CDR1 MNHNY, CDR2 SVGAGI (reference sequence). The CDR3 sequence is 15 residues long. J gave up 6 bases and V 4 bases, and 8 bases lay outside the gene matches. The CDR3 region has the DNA TGTGCCAGCAGTTCGGGACTAGAAGGTTTCAATGAGCAGTTCTTC. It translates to CASSSGLEGFNEQFF.

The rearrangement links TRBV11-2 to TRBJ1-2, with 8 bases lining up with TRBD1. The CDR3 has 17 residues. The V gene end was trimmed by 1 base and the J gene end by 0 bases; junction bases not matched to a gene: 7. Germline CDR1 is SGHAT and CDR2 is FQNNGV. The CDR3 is CASSLGAAGGTNYGYTF. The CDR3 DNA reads TGTGCCAGCAGCTTAGGAGCGGCAGGGGGCACTAACTATGGCTACACCTTC.

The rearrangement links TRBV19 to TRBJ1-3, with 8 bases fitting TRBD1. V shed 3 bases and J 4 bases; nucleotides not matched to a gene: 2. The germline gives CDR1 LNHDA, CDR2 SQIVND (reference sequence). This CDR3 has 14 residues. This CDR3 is CASSIRGPGNTIYF. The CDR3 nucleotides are TGTGCCAGTAGTATCAGGGGGCCGGGAAACACCATATATTTT. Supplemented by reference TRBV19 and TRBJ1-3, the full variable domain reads DGGITQSPKYLFRKEGQNVTLSCEQNLNHDAMYWYRQDPGQGLRLIYYSQIVNDFQKGDIAEGYSVSREKKESFPLTVTSAQKNPTAFYLCASSIRGPGNTIYFGEGSWLTVV.

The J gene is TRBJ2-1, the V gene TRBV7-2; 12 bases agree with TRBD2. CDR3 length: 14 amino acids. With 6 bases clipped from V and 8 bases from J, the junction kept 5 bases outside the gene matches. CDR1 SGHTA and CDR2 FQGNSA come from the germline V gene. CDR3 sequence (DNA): TGTGCCAGCAGGCCTAGCGGGGGGGCTTATGAGCAGTTCTTC. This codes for CASRPSGGAYEQFF.

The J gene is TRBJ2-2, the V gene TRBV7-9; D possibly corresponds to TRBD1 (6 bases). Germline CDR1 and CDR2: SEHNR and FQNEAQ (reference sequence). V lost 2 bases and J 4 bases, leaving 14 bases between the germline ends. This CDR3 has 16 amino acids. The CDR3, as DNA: TGTGCCAGCAGCTTACTGGACAGCTCGTTCACCGGGGAGCTGTTTTTT. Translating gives CASSLLDSSFTGELFF.

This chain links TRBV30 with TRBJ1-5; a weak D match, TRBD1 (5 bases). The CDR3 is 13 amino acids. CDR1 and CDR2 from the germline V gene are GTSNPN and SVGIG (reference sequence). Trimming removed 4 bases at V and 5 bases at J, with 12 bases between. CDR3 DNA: TGTGCCTGGACTGGGGCAGGCGATCAGCCCCAGCATTTT. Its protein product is CAWTGAGDQPQHF.

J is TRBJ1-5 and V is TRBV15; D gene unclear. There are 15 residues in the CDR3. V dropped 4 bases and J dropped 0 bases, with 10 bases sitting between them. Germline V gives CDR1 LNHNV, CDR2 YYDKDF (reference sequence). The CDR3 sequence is CATSKTTDSNQPQHF. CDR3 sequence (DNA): TGTGCCACCAGCAAAACCACAGATAGCAATCAGCCCCAGCATTTT.

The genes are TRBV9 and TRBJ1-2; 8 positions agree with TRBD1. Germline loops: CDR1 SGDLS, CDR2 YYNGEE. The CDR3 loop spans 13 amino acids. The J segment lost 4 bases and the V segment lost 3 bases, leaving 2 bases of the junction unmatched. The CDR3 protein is CASSAGGFYGYTF. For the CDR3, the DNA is TGTGCCAGCAGCGCAGGGGGCTTCTATGGCTACACCTTC.

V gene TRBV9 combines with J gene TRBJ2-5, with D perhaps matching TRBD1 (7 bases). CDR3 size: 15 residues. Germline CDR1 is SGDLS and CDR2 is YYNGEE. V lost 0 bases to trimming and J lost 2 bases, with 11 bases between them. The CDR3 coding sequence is TGTGCCAGCAGCGTAGGGAGGGGGCGGCAAGAGACCCAGTACTTC. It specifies CASSVGRGRQETQYF.

The CDR3 loop is CAISEGGVSTDTQYF. In DNA, the CDR3 is TGTGCCATCAGTGAAGGCGGAGTAAGCACAGATACGCAGTATTTT. The chain recombines TRBV10-3 with TRBJ2-3, with no clear D. V was pared by 3 bases and J by 0 bases, with 10 bases between. Germline CDR1 reads ENHRY; CDR2 reads SYGVKD. The CDR3 spans 15 residues.

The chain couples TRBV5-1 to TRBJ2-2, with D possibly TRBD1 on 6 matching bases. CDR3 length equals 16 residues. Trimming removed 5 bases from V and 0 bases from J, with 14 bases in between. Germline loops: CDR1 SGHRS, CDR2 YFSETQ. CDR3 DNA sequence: TGCGCCAGCAGAGCGACAGGCCTCTCGAACACCGGGGAGCTGTTTTTT. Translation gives CASRATGLSNTGELFF.